This is a list of T cell receptor beta chains from one sample in a study of tissue T cells after allogeneic stem cell transplantation. Libraries were prepared by immunoSEQ multiplex PCR; TCRdb keeps only in-frame clonotypes and omits some of them. The sample comprises some 43,000 clones, around 90% of which are singletons, and roughly 3.8% rests with the top ten. Sample: blood, taken before transplantation. The origin of the receptors is a woman aged 35-75 years who later had graft-versus-host disease after an allogeneic stem cell transplant. Each CDR3 is given with its conserved first and last residue. The D gene is left open where the match is weak. Clone size appears in some rows only: once, few, many, or a class for an expanded clone.

d_call j_call v_call clone_size cdr3_aa cdr3_nt
- TRBJ1-2 TRBV5-5 few CASSLDGDYGYTF TGTGCCAGCAGCTTGGACGGTGACTATGGCTACACCTTC
- TRBJ1-4 TRBV5-5 - CASSPSAGVLEKLFF TGTGCCAGCAGCCCCTCTGCAGGGGTTTTAGAAAAACTGTTTTTT
- TRBJ1-5 TRBV10-3 - CAISGKGGQPQHF TGTGCCATCAGCGGCAAAGGGGGTCAGCCCCAGCATTTT
TRBD2 TRBJ2-1 TRBV18 - CASSPLALAGGSSYNEQFF TGTGCCAGCTCACCACTCGCCCTAGCGGGAGGGAGCTCCTACAATGAGCAGTTCTTC
- TRBJ1-6 TRBV3-1/TRBV3-2 - CASSQDNSPLHF TGTGCCAGCAGCCAAGACAATTCACCCCTCCACTTT
- TRBJ1-2 TRBV4-2 - CASSQDSGVGGYTF TGTGCCAGCAGCCAAGATTCGGGGGTCGGTGGCTACACCTTC
TRBD1 TRBJ2-7 TRBV30 - CAWRQGIPYEQYF TGTGCCTGGAGACAGGGGATACCTTACGAGCAGTACTTC
TRBD2 TRBJ2-5 TRBV18 - CASSPPTSGSMQIQYF TGTGCCAGCTCACCGCCCACTAGCGGGAGTATGCAGATCCAGTACTTC
TRBD1 TRBJ1-6 TRBV6-6 - CASSLGQGGSPLHF TGTGCCAGCAGCCTTGGACAGGGGGGCTCACCCCTCCACTTT
- TRBJ2-7 TRBV14 - CASNVQGSYEQYF TGTGCCAGCAATGTCCAGGGATCCTACGAGCAGTACTTC
- TRBJ1-2 TRBV29-1 once CSVTGSDGYGYTF TGCAGCGTTACCGGGTCTGACGGCTATGGCTACACCTTC
- TRBJ1-1 TRBV6-5 - CASSYMGDTEAFF TGTGCCAGCAGTTATATGGGGGACACTGAAGCTTTCTTT
- TRBJ2-5 TRBV15 - CATSRDWGRETQYF TGTGCCACCAGCAGAGACTGGGGGAGGGAGACCCAGTACTTC
- TRBJ2-3 TRBV11-3 - CASSLGDTQYF TGTGCCAGCAGCTTAGGAGATACGCAGTATTTT
TRBD2 TRBJ2-7 TRBV4-1 - CASSPGTSGRYEQYF TGCGCCAGCAGCCCTGGGACTAGCGGGAGATACGAGCAGTACTTC
- TRBJ2-5 TRBV3-1/TRBV3-2 - CASSRRLMQETQYF TGTGCCAGCAGCCGTCGGTTGATGCAAGAGACCCAGTACTTC
- TRBJ2-5 TRBV7-9 - CASSSTGTSRSKETQYF TGTGCCAGCAGCTCGACGGGGACTTCACGAAGCAAAGAGACCCAGTACTTC
TRBD1 TRBJ2-7 TRBV7-2 - CASSGTGGPYEQYF TGTGCCAGCAGTGGGACAGGGGGCCCCTACGAGCAGTACTTC
- TRBJ2-2 TRBV3-1/TRBV3-2 - CASSFSPVDTGELFF TGTGCCAGCAGCTTTTCTCCAGTCGACACCGGGGAGCTGTTTTTT
- TRBJ1-5 TRBV6-2/TRBV6-3 - CASSYYKIGGQPQHF TGTGCCAGCAGTTACTACAAGATCGGGGGGCAGCCCCAGCATTTT
TRBD2 TRBJ2-2 TRBV19 - CASSAGGSTGELFF TGTGCCAGTTCAGCGGGAGGTTCCACCGGGGAGCTGTTTTTT
TRBD2 TRBJ2-5 TRBV5-1 - CASSSGTSGQETQYF TGCGCCAGCAGCTCGGGGACTAGCGGGCAAGAGACCCAGTACTTC
- TRBJ2-4 TRBV4-3 - CASSQDLARGSIQYF TGCGCCAGCAGCCAAGATTTGGCCCGCGGCAGCATTCAGTACTTC
- TRBJ2-3 TRBV10-3 - CAISGDGTSTDTQYF TGTGCCATCAGTGGGGACGGGACCAGCACAGATACGCAGTATTTT
TRBD1 TRBJ1-1 TRBV19 - CASNRQGMNTEAFF TGTGCCAGTAACAGACAGGGAATGAACACTGAAGCTTTCTTT
- TRBJ2-2 TRBV19 - CASRPGQTNTGELFF TGTGCCAGCCGACCCGGACAGACGAACACCGGGGAGCTGTTTTTT
TRBD1 TRBJ2-3 TRBV9 - CASSIGSRGTGGPDTQYF TGTGCCAGCAGCATCGGTTCCCGTGGGACAGGGGGCCCAGATACGCAGTATTTT
- TRBJ2-3 TRBV15 - CATSLRRDTQYF TGTGCCACCAGCTTACGGCGAGATACGCAGTATTTT
TRBD2 TRBJ2-1 TRBV19 - CASSKGLAGGNEQFF TGTGCCAGTAGTAAGGGACTAGCGGGAGGCAATGAGCAGTTCTTC
- TRBJ1-6 TRBV5-1 - CASSLEGRENSPLHF TGCGCCAGCAGCTTGGAAGGGCGGGAGAATTCACCCCTCCACTTT
- TRBJ1-3 TRBV7-9 - CASSGQRQNSGNTIYF TGTGCCAGCAGCGGCCAGCGTCAAAACTCTGGAAACACCATATATTTT
- TRBJ1-6 TRBV19 - CASSLVGRDSPLHF TGTGCCAGTAGTTTGGTGGGGCGTGATTCACCCCTCCACTTT
- TRBJ2-5 TRBV2 - CASSITGTKETQYF TGTGCCAGCAGTATCACCGGGACAAAAGAGACCCAGTACTTC
- TRBJ2-1 TRBV18 - CASSPASSNEQFF TGTGCCAGCTCACCCGCTTCTTCCAATGAGCAGTTCTTC
- TRBJ2-5 TRBV7-9 - CASSLGSYEQETQYF TGTGCCAGCAGCTTGGGTAGCTATGAGCAAGAGACCCAGTACTTC
- TRBJ1-2 TRBV7-8 - CASSLGSQGNGYTF TGTGCCAGCAGCTTAGGGTCCCAGGGGAATGGCTACACCTTC
- TRBJ2-2 TRBV19 - CASGQLNTGELFF TGTGCCAGCGGCCAGCTTAACACCGGGGAGCTGTTTTTT
TRBD2 TRBJ2-7 TRBV5-1 - CASSRAGAWEQYF TGCGCCAGCAGCCGAGCGGGGGCCTGGGAGCAGTACTTC
TRBD1 TRBJ1-1 TRBV15 - CATSRPRGRTSNTEAFF TGTGCCACCAGCAGACCAAGGGGGCGGACCTCGAACACTGAAGCTTTCTTT
TRBD2 TRBJ2-1 TRBV9 once CASSVTSRGIGLAEFGNEQFF TGTGCCAGCAGCGTTACCTCCCGGGGAATTGGACTAGCGGAGTTTGGAAATGAGCAGTTCTTC
- TRBJ1-2 TRBV28 - CASSLGYGRGYTF TGTGCCAGCAGTTTAGGGTACGGCCGGGGCTACACCTTC
TRBD2 TRBJ2-7 TRBV10-3 - CAIRGTSGSSYEQYF TGTGCCATCAGGGGGACTAGCGGGAGTTCCTACGAGCAGTACTTC
- TRBJ2-3 TRBV2 - CASSVGGGTDTQYF TGTGCCAGCAGTGTGGGGGGCGGGACAGATACGCAGTATTTT
- TRBJ1-5 TRBV5-6 - CASSSGPINQPQHF TGTGCCAGCAGCTCCGGACCCATCAATCAGCCCCAGCATTTT
- TRBJ2-5 TRBV4-1 - CASSQDGATRYQETQYF TGCGCCAGCAGCCAAGATGGTGCGACTAGATATCAAGAGACCCAGTACTTC
TRBD2 TRBJ2-1 TRBV9 - CASSVSSGIVNEQFF TGTGCCAGCAGCGTATCGAGCGGGATTGTTAATGAGCAGTTCTTC
TRBD2 TRBJ2-2 TRBV24-1 - CATSGGTSGKANTGELFF TGTGCCACCAGTGGGGGGACTAGCGGGAAGGCGAACACCGGGGAGCTGTTTTTT